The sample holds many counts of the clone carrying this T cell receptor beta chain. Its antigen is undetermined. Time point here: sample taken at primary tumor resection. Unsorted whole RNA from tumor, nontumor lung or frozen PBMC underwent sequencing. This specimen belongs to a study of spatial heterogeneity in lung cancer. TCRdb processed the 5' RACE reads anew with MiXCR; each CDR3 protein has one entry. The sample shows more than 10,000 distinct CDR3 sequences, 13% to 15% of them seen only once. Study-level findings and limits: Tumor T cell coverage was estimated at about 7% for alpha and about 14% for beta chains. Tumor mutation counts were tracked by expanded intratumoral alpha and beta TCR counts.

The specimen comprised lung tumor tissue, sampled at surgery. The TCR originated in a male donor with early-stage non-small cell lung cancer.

The CDR3 DNA reads TGTGCCAGCAGCCTTAGACTCCCTCCGACAGGGGACGAGCAGTACTTC. Amino acid sequence: CASSLRLPPTGDEQYF. This chain links TRBV6-2 or TRBV6-3 with TRBJ2-7; 8 bases align to TRBD1. The germline V gene encodes CDR1 MNHEY and CDR2 SVGEGT. CDR3 size: 16 residues. J lost 5 bases, V lost 6 bases, and 15 bases had no gene match.